This is a list of T cell receptor beta chains from one sample in a study of cytomegalovirus exposure and HLA in healthy donors. Clones were sequenced by immunoSEQ multiplex PCR, and TCRdb holds only the in-frame ones, with some missing. This sample has 120,000 to 150,000 clones, with roughly 75% found just once. Sequencing was carried out using PBMCs. The receptors derive from a man younger than 40 in good health and CMV-seronegative. The CDR3 runs from the conserved cysteine through the conserved F or W. The order of the fields is J gene, D gene, V gene, clone size, CDR3 length, CDR3 protein, CDR3 DNA. A D gene is named only where the DNA matches it firmly. A clone size is listed for some rows: how often the clone was seen (once, few, many), or a class if it is expanded.

J: TRBJ2-6; D: -; V: TRBV2; size: few; length: 15; CDR3: CASRTTDSGANVLTF; DNA: TGTGCCAGCAGAACGACAGACTCTGGGGCCAACGTCCTGACTTTC
J: TRBJ2-7; D: TRBD1; V: TRBV30; size: -; length: 12; CDR3: CASSGQVYEQYF; DNA: TGTGCCTCTTCTGGACAGGTGTACGAGCAGTACTTC
J: TRBJ2-2; D: TRBD2; V: TRBV2; size: -; length: 15; CDR3: CASSSTSGGTGELFF; DNA: TGTGCCAGCAGTTCAACTAGCGGGGGCACCGGGGAGCTGTTTTTT
J: TRBJ1-1; D: TRBD1; V: TRBV7-9; size: -; length: 17; CDR3: CASSLAWGQGSITEAFF; DNA: TGTGCCAGCAGCTTAGCTTGGGGACAGGGAAGTATCACTGAAGCTTTCTTT
J: TRBJ2-2; D: -; V: TRBV2; size: -; length: 11; CDR3: CASRVGRQLFF; DNA: TGTGCCAGCAGAGTTGGGAGGCAGCTGTTTTTT
J: TRBJ1-1; D: -; V: TRBV29-1; size: few; length: 14; CDR3: CSVQIQTLHTEAFF; DNA: TGCAGCGTTCAGATACAGACCTTGCACACTGAAGCTTTCTTT
J: TRBJ2-1; D: -; V: TRBV7-9; size: -; length: 12; CDR3: CASSLSWSEQFF; DNA: TGTGCCAGCAGCTTATCTTGGAGTGAGCAGTTCTTC
J: TRBJ2-2; D: -; V: TRBV19; size: -; length: 15; CDR3: CASSRHVLNTGELFF; DNA: TGTGCCAGTAGTCGACACGTCTTGAACACCGGGGAGCTGTTTTTT
J: TRBJ2-5; D: TRBD1; V: TRBV5-5; size: few; length: 14; CDR3: CASSLGQALETQYF; DNA: TGTGCCAGCAGCCTGGGACAGGCCCTGGAGACCCAGTACTTC
J: TRBJ1-4; D: -; V: TRBV4-2; size: -; length: 15; CDR3: CASSQSGNKDEKLFF; DNA: TGTGCCAGCAGCCAATCGGGGAACAAGGATGAAAAACTGTTTTTT
J: TRBJ2-3; D: TRBD2; V: TRBV2; size: -; length: 16; CDR3: CASSGVRTSGRATQYF; DNA: TGTGCCAGCAGTGGGGTTAGGACTAGCGGGAGGGCTACGCAGTATTTT
J: TRBJ1-4; D: TRBD1; V: TRBV6-1; size: -; length: 14; CDR3: CASSVQGRGEKLFF; DNA: TGTGCCAGCAGTGTACAGGGGCGCGGTGAAAAACTGTTTTTT
J: TRBJ2-7; D: TRBD1; V: TRBV25-1; size: -; length: 13; CDR3: CASRGQGDHEQYF; DNA: TGTGCCAGCAGGGGGCAGGGGGATCACGAGCAGTACTTC
J: TRBJ2-7; D: TRBD2; V: TRBV6-5; size: -; length: 14; CDR3: CASSYGLAGYEQYF; DNA: TGTGCCAGCAGTTACGGGCTAGCGGGTTACGAGCAGTACTTC
J: TRBJ2-5; D: TRBD1; V: TRBV5-1; size: -; length: 15; CDR3: CASSSKQGPQETQYF; DNA: TGCGCCAGCAGCAGCAAACAGGGGCCACAAGAGACCCAGTACTTC
J: TRBJ1-5; D: -; V: TRBV2; size: -; length: 17; CDR3: CASGTPIAGSSNQPQHF; DNA: TGTGCCAGCGGGACACCGATCGCGGGTAGTAGCAATCAGCCCCAGCATTTT
J: TRBJ1-1; D: -; V: TRBV12-5; size: few; length: 14; CDR3: CASGFGTTNTEAFF; DNA: TGTGCTAGTGGTTTTGGGACAACGAACACTGAAGCTTTCTTT
J: TRBJ2-7; D: -; V: TRBV16; size: -; length: 15; CDR3: CASGPGTPILHEQYF; DNA: TGTGCCAGCGGGCCCGGGACACCGATTTTGCACGAGCAGTACTTC
J: TRBJ2-5; D: TRBD2; V: TRBV15; size: -; length: 15; CDR3: CATSLGTSGRKTQYF; DNA: TGTGCCACCAGTCTTGGGACTAGCGGGAGAAAGACCCAGTACTTC
J: TRBJ2-3; D: -; V: TRBV18; size: once; length: 14; CDR3: CASSSQRGTDTQYF; DNA: TGTGCCAGCTCATCCCAAAGGGGTACAGATACGCAGTATTTT
J: TRBJ1-5; D: TRBD1; V: TRBV6-1; size: -; length: 15; CDR3: CASKRQGEMGQPQHF; DNA: TGTGCCAGCAAAAGACAGGGGGAGATGGGTCAGCCCCAGCATTTT
J: TRBJ2-1; D: TRBD2; V: TRBV7-9; size: -; length: 15; CDR3: CASSPPLAGVPEQFF; DNA: TGTGCCAGCAGCCCACCACTAGCGGGAGTTCCTGAGCAGTTCTTC